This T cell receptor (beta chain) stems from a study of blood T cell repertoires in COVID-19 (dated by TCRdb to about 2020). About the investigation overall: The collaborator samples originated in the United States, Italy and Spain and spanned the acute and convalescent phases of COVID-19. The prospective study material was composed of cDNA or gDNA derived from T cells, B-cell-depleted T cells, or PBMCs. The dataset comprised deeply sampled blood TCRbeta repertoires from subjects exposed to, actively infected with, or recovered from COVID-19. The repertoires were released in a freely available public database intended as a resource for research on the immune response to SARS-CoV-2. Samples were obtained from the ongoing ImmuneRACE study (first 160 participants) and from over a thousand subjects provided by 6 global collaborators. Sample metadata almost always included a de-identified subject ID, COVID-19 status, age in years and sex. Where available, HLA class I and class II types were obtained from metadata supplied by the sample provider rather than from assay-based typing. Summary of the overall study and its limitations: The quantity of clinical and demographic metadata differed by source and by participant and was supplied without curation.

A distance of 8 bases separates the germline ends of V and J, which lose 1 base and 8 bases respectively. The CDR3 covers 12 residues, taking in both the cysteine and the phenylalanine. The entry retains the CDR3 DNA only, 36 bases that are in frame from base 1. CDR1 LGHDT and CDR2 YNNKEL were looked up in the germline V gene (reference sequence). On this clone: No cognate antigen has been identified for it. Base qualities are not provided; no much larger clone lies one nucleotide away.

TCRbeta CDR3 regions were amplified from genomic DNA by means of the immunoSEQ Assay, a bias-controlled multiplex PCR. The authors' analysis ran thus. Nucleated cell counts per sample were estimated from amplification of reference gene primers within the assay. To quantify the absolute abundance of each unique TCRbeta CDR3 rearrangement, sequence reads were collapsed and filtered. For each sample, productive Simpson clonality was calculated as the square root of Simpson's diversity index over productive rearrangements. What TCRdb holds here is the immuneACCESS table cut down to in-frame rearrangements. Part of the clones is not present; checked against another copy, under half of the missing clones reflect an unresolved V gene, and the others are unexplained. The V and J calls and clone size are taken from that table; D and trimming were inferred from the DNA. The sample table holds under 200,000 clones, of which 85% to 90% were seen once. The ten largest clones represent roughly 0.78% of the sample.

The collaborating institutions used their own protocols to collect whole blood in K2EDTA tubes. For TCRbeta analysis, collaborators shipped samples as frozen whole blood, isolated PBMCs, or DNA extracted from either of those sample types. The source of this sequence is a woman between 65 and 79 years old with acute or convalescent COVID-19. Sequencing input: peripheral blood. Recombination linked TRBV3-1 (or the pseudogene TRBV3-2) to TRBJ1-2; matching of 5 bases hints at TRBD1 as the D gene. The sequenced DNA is TGTGCCAGCAGCCAAGTGCAGGGCGGCTACACCTTC. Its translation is CASSQVQGGYTF.